The 15 T cell receptor beta chains below come from one sample, sequenced in a study of T cell repertoires in cytomegalovirus infection. TCRdb itself ran the reads through MiXCR, one entry per CDR3 protein. The table records around 900,000 distinct CDR3 sequences, around a third of them present only once. These receptors' targets are unknown. The specimen comprised cultured CD8+ T cells from PBMCs, sampled from culture after CMV antigen stimulation. These receptors all come from a human donor in good health (CMV status not recorded). Some clones in this sample may be carry-over from other donors' samples.

This clonotype was seen only a few times. CDR3 coding DNA: TGTGCCAGCAGCGCGGGACCGAGCTCTGGGGCCAACGTCCTGACTTTC. This gives the protein CASSAGPSSGANVLTF. The rearrangement joins TRBV7-9 to TRBJ2-6, with a possible D match to TRBD2 (6 bases). Germline V gives CDR1 SEHNR, CDR2 FQNEAQ (reference sequence). Trimming took off 5 bases at V and 0 bases at J, with 11 bases between the two ends. The CDR3 spans 16 residues. Together with reference TRBV7-9 and TRBJ2-6, the CDR3 gives the full variable domain: DTGVSQNPRHKITKRGQNVTFRCDPISEHNRLYWYRQTLGQGPEFLTYFQNEAQLEKSRLLSDRFSAERPKGSFSTLEIQRTEQGDSAMYLCASSAGPSSGANVLTFGAGSRLTVL.

As concerns this clonotype: The germline gene is not matched at one end of the junction; a read error may be the cause. The rearrangement uses TRBV29-1 and TRBJ1-2; 7 bases match TRBD1. From germline, CDR1 is SQVTM and CDR2 ANQGSEA. The length of the CDR3 is 16 residues. CDR3 loop: CSAENQGRYRGYGYTF. As DNA, the CDR3 is TGCAGCGCTGAAAACCAGGGGAGATACAGGGGCTATGGCTACACCTTC.

The CDR3 sequence is CASSLAPRQATNEKLFF. In DNA, the CDR3 is TGTGCCAGCAGCTTAGCCCCCCGACAAGCAACTAATGAAAAACTGTTTTTT. This chain joins TRBV7-9 and TRBJ1-4; D not certain. The CDR3 contains 17 residues. Germline assignment: CDR1 SEHNR and CDR2 FQNEAQ (reference sequence). V shed 0 bases and J shed 0 bases, with 11 bases lying between them. Full variable domain (rest looked up from reference TRBV7-9 and TRBJ1-4): DTGVSQNPRHKITKRGQNVTFRCDPISEHNRLYWYRQTLGQGPEFLTYFQNEAQLEKSRLLSDRFSAERPKGSFSTLEIQRTEQGDSAMYLCASSLAPRQATNEKLFFGSGTQLSVL.

The genes are TRBV6-5 and TRBJ1-1; maybe TRBD1 (5 bases). The CDR3 is 13 residues long. CDR1 is MNHEY and CDR2 is SVGAGI in the germline V gene. With 2 bases removed from V and 11 bases from J, the gap between germline ends came to 15 bases. CDR3 coding DNA: TGTGCCAGCAGTTACATAAGGGGCGCGGAGGCTTTCTTT. Translating gives CASSYIRGAEAFF.

The rearrangement joins TRBV11-3 to TRBJ2-1, with D possibly matching TRBD2 (6 bases). The germline V and J ends were trimmed by 4 bases and 1 base, with 14 bases remaining between them. The CDR3 consists of 16 residues. Germline CDR1 and CDR2: SGHNT and YENEEA. In DNA form, the CDR3 reads TGTGCCAGCAGCTCCCGAGACGGGGGATCCTACAATGAGCAGTTCTTC. Translating gives CASSSRDGGSYNEQFF.

This clonotype was observed a handful of times. J is TRBJ2-1 and V is TRBV7-2, with 8 bases identical to TRBD2. The CDR3 loop spans 14 amino acids. CDR1 and CDR2 (germline): SGHTA, FQGNSA. Trimming cost V 7 bases and J 3 bases; bases outside gene matches: 5. CDR3 protein: CASNPGLDYNEQFF. The CDR3 DNA reads TGTGCCAGCAACCCGGGACTAGACTACAATGAGCAGTTCTTC.

The CDR3 protein is CASRGQRYEQYF. CDR3 in DNA: TGTGCCAGCCGAGGACAGCGCTACGAGCAGTACTTC. The V gene is TRBV6-5, the J gene TRBJ2-7; D is perhaps TRBD1 (6 bases). The CDR3 contains 12 residues. Per the germline V gene, CDR1 is MNHEY and CDR2 is SVGAGI. V lost 8 bases to trimming and J lost 3 bases, with 11 bases between them.

This clonotype was found once. The chain is built from TRBV7-4 and TRBJ2-7, with TRBD1 identical over 7 bases. The CDR3 totals 14 residues. Germline V gene data show CDR1 as SGHVT and CDR2 as SQSDAQ. V was clipped by 8 bases and J by 3 bases; unmatched bases: 10. CDR3 region: CASGSPGQSYEQYF. The DNA of the CDR3 is TGTGCCAGCGGCTCTCCGGGACAGAGCTACGAGCAGTACTTC. Full variable domain (missing parts from reference TRBV7-4 and TRBJ2-7): GAGVSQSPRYKVAKRGRDVALRCDSISGHVTLYWYRQTLGQGSEVLTYSQSDAQRDKSGRPSGRFSAERPERSVSTLKIQRTEQGDSAVYLCASGSPGQSYEQYFGPGTRLTVT.

The chain recombines TRBV20-1 with TRBJ1-2; the D is unclear. The CDR3 consists of 13 residues. Trimming shortened V by 4 bases and J by 0 bases, and 9 bases separated the two germline ends. Germline V lookup: CDR1 DFQATT, CDR2 SNEGSKA (reference sequence). The CDR3 here is CSAKQLANYGYTF. The CDR3 nucleotides read TGCAGTGCTAAACAGTTAGCTAACTATGGCTACACCTTC.

This clonotype has a count of ten or more. The chain combines TRBV7-6 with TRBJ2-3, with 8 bases that match TRBD1. Losses at the gene ends were 3 bases for V and 0 bases for J; bases not matched to a gene: 14. The CDR3 contains 19 residues. Germline assignment: CDR1 SGHVS and CDR2 FNYEAQ. The chain's CDR3 is CASSFLAWEDRASTDTQYF. CDR3 coding DNA: TGTGCCAGCAGCTTTCTAGCCTGGGAGGACAGGGCCAGCACAGATACGCAGTATTTT.

This clonotype was seen at least ten times. The chain links TRBV12-3 or TRBV12-4 to TRBJ2-1; D gene ambiguous. The CDR3 contains 14 residues. Trimming shortened V by 3 bases and J by 2 bases, and 8 bases separated the two germline ends. CDR3 residues: CASSFLKAYNEQFF. The CDR3 DNA is TGTGCCAGCAGTTTCTTAAAAGCCTACAATGAGCAGTTCTTC.

This clonotype was counted a few times. The chain is built from TRBV29-1 and TRBJ1-1, with D hard to call. The CDR3 sequence is 11 residues long. V gave up 5 bases and J gave up 5 bases, with 9 bases separating them. Germline values: CDR1 SQVTM, CDR2 ANQGSEA. This chain's CDR3 is CSVPIGTEAFF. For the CDR3, the DNA is TGCAGCGTTCCAATCGGGACTGAAGCTTTCTTT.

This clonotype has only a few counts. The rearrangement joins TRBV10-3 to TRBJ2-3; D not certain. Trimming took off 7 bases at V and 0 bases at J, with 14 bases between the two ends. The germline gives CDR1 ENHRY, CDR2 SYGVKD. The CDR3 is made up of 15 amino acids. CDR3 region: CAIKSPDTSTDTQYF. CDR3 in DNA: TGTGCCATCAAATCGCCTGATACTAGCACAGATACGCAGTATTTT.

This clonotype was seen a handful of times. This sequence joins TRBV27 and TRBJ1-2; 8 bases are a match to TRBD1. CDR3 length: 13 residues. CDR1 and CDR2 (germline): MNHEY, SMNVEV (reference sequence). V dropped 6 bases and J dropped 4; count of bases not matched to a gene: 4. The CDR3 protein is CASSDRGAYGYTF. The CDR3 nucleotides read TGTGCCAGCAGCGACAGGGGAGCCTATGGCTACACCTTC.

J is TRBJ2-1 and V is TRBV29-1, with D possibly matching TRBD2 (5 bases). The CDR3 spans 12 residues. V was cut by 2 bases and J by 11 bases, with 13 bases left in between. Germline CDR1 and CDR2: SQVTM and ANQGSEA. The DNA of the CDR3 is TGCAGCGTTGAAAGGGAGTCGGTTCAGCAGTTCTTC. Its translation: CSVERESVQQFF.